The T cell receptor (beta chain) under discussion was sequenced for a study of early T cells in non-severe SARS-CoV-2 infection. Study-level background: Sequenced material consisted of bulk RNA (from unsorted whole blood), and chains were unpaired.

Germline V gene data show CDR1 as DFQATT and CDR2 as SNEGSKA (reference sequence). This CDR3 region has 15 residues. Trimming stripped 0 bases from V and 3 bases from J, with 15 bases between. Ten or more counts support this clonotype. Individual cDNA molecules were tagged with unique molecular identifiers, the study reported. TCRdb itself ran the 5' RACE reads through MiXCR, one entry per CDR3 protein. Counted here are tens of thousands of distinct CDR3 sequences, over 9.5% occurring once; the ten biggest clones make up 5.7%. The J gene is TRBJ2-7, the V gene TRBV20-1; D is perhaps TRBD1 (5 bases). The material sequenced was whole blood, taken at baseline. The source is an adult who was a healthcare worker with PCR-confirmed SARS-CoV-2 infection or an uninfected control (not recorded which). The CDR3 sequence: CSARDLGRELYEQYF. The CDR3 bases are TGCAGTGCTAGAGATCTCGGCAGGGAACTCTACGAGCAGTACTTC.